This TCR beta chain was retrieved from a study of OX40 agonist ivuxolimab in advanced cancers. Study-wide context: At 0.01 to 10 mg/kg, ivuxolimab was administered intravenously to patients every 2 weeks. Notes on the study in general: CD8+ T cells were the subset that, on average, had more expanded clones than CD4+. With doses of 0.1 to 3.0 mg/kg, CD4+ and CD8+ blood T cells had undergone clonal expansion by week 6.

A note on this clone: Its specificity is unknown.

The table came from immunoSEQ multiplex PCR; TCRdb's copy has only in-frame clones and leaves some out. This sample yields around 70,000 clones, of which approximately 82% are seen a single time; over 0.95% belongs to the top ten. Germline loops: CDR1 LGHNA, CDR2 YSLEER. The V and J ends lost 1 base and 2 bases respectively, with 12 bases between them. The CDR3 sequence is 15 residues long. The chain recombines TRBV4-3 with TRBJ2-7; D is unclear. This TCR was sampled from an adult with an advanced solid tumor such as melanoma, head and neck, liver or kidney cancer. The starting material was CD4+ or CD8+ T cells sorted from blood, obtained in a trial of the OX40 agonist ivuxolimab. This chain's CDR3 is CASSQVPALTYEQYF. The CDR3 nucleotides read TGCGCCAGCAGCCAAGTCCCAGCCCTAACCTACGAGCAGTACTTC.